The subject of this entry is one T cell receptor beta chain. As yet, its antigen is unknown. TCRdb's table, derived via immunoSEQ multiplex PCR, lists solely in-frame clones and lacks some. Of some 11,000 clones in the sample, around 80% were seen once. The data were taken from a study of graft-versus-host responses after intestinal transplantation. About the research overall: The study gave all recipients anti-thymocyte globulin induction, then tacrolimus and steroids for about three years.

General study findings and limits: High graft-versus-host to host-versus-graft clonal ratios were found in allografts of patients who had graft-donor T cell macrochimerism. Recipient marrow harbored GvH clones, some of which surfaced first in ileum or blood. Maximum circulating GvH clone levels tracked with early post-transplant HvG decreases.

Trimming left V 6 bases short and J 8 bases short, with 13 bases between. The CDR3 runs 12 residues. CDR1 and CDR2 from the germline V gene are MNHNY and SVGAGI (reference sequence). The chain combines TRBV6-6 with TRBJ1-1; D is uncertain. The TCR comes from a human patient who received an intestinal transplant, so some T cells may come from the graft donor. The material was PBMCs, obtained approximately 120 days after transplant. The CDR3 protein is CASSLRKIEAFF. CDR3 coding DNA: TGTGCCAGCAGCCTCAGGAAGATCGAAGCTTTCTTT.